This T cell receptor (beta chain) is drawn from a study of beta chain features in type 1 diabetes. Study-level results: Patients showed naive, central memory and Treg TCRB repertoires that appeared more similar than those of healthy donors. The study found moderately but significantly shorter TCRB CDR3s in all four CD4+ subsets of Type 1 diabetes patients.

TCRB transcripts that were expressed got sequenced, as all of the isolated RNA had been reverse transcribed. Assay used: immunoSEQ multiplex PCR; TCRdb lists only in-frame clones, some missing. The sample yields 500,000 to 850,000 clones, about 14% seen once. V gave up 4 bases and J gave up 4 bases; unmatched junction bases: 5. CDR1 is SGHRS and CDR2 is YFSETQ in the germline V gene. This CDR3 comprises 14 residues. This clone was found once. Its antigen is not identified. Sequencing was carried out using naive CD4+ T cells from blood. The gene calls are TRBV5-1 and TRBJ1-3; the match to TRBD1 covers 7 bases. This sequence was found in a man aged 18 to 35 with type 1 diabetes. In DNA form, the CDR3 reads TGCGCCAGCAGCCCAAACAGGGGCGGAAACACCATATATTTT. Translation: CASSPNRGGNTIYF.